The 7 T cell receptor beta chains below come from one sample, sequenced in a study of cytomegalovirus exposure and HLA in healthy donors. Researchers ran the PCR with 60 Vbeta and 13 Jbeta primers. TCRdb's table, derived via immunoSEQ multiplex PCR, lists solely in-frame clones and lacks some. The sample contains over 200,000 clones, around 89% of which appear only once. Sequencing used PBMCs. These receptors originate from a woman aged 18-35 years in good health and CMV-seronegative.

The chain joins TRBV30 to TRBJ2-3; D perhaps matches TRBD2 (6 bases). V was cut by 2 bases and J by 2 bases, with 17 bases left in between. Looked up from germline, CDR1 is GTSNPN and CDR2 is SVGIG (reference sequence). The CDR3 length is 16 residues. The CDR3 is CAWSSWWRGTTDTQYF. In DNA, the CDR3 is TGTGCCTGGAGTTCATGGTGGCGGGGAACCACAGATACGCAGTATTTT.

This clone was counted only a few times. The rearrangement uses TRBV27 and TRBJ2-2, with D uncertain. Trimming took 1 base from V and 4 from J, leaving 4 bases between them. Germline CDR1 MNHEY, CDR2 SMNVEV (reference sequence). This CDR3 comprises 13 residues. For the CDR3, the DNA is TGTGCCAGCAGTTTATTCGGCACCGGGGAGCTGTTTTTT. Translation: CASSLFGTGELFF.

V and J are TRBV9 and TRBJ2-1; a weak D match, TRBD2 (6 bases). Germline assignment: CDR1 SGDLS and CDR2 YYNGEE. V lost 3 bases and J lost 2, with 15 bases in between. The CDR3 runs to 16 residues. CDR3 DNA sequence: TGTGCCAGCAGCGGGCCGGGACTGGGGACCTACAATGAGCAGTTCTTC. Translation: CASSGPGLGTYNEQFF.

The chain combines TRBV7-9 with TRBJ2-1, with 7 bases matching TRBD2. V shed 5 bases and J 6 bases; nucleotides not matched to a gene: 1. Germline assignment: CDR1 SEHNR and CDR2 FQNEAQ (reference sequence). There are 12 residues in the CDR3. The CDR3 is CASSGLVNEQFF. The CDR3 DNA reads as TGTGCCAGCAGCGGACTAGTCAATGAGCAGTTCTTC.

This clone has a handful of counts. The chain joins TRBV9 to TRBJ1-3; D call uncertain. The ends were cut back, 0 bases at V and 3 bases at J, with 7 bases in the middle. This CDR3 has 14 residues. The germline V gene has CDR1 SGDLS and CDR2 YYNGEE. The CDR3 spells CASSVGGIGNTIYF. The CDR3 DNA is TGTGCCAGCAGCGTAGGCGGGATTGGAAACACCATATATTTT.

The gene calls are TRBV9 and TRBJ1-2, with D possibly matching TRBD1 (5 bases). With 4 bases removed from V and 8 bases from J, the gap between germline ends came to 21 bases. Germline lookup yields CDR1 SGDLS and CDR2 YYNGEE. The CDR3 runs 15 residues. The CDR3 is CASSPRWITGSGYTF. CDR3 nucleotide sequence: TGTGCCAGCAGCCCCCGATGGATCACAGGCAGCGGCTACACCTTC.

The rearrangement joins TRBV27 to TRBJ2-3; D remains unclear. V was cut by 9 bases and J by 6 bases, with 16 bases left in between. There are 13 residues in the CDR3. Germline CDR1 is MNHEY and CDR2 is SMNVEV (reference sequence). The CDR3 bases are TGTGCCAGTGTTGGGCCCCGACCCGATACGCAGTATTTT. The encoded protein is CASVGPRPDTQYF.